The 18 T cell receptor beta chains below were found in one sample sequenced in a study of blood T cell repertoires in COVID-19. The table came from immunoSEQ multiplex PCR; TCRdb's copy has only in-frame clones and leaves some out. This sample has 250,000 to 400,000 clones, with 90% found just once. The source material was peripheral blood. Receptors originate from a woman aged 30 to 39 with COVID-19, enrolled during active disease.

The chain employs TRBV7-2 and TRBJ1-2; 11 nucleotides match TRBD1. CDR1 is SGHTA, CDR2 FQGNSA, per germline. This CDR3 is built from 15 residues. The V and J ends lost 5 bases and 4 bases, in that order; junction bases with no gene match: 6. CDR3 in DNA: TGTGCCAGCAGCCTCGGACAGGGGGCCACCTATGGCTACACCTTC. It yields the protein CASSLGQGATYGYTF. Variable domain in full (rest from reference TRBV7-2 and TRBJ1-2): GAGVSQSPSNKVTEKGKDVELRCDPISGHTALYWYRQSLGQGLEFLIYFQGNSAPDKSGLPSDRFSAERTGGSVSTLTIQRTQQEDSAVYLCASSLGQGATYGYTFGSGTRLTVV.

This chain uses TRBV6-5 with TRBJ2-1; possible D gene TRBD2, 6 bases. CDR3 length: 13 amino acids. V lost 2 bases, J lost 8 bases, and 10 bases lay in between. CDR1 is MNHEY, CDR2 SVGAGI, per germline. The CDR3 reads CASSYLTRDEQFF. Here the CDR3 DNA reads TGTGCCAGCAGTTACCTGACTAGGGATGAGCAGTTCTTC.

V gene TRBV5-6 combines with J gene TRBJ2-1; possible D gene TRBD2, 5 bases. CDR3 length equals 16 residues. Germline loops: CDR1 SGHDT, CDR2 YYEEEE. Between the trimmed V and J ends, which lost 2 bases and 8 bases, there was a span of 20 bases. This chain's CDR3 is CASSFFRGYGEHEQFF. CDR3 nucleotide sequence: TGTGCCAGCAGCTTTTTTAGAGGTTATGGGGAGCATGAGCAGTTCTTC. The complete variable domain, with remaining parts taken from reference TRBV5-6 and TRBJ2-1, reads DAGVTQSPTHLIKTRGQQVTLRCSPKSGHDTVSWYQQALGQGPQFIFQYYEEEERQRGNFPDRFSGHQFPNYSSELNVNALLLGDSALYLCASSFFRGYGEHEQFFGPGTRLTVL.

The chain recombines TRBV9 with TRBJ1-2, with D unclear. Deletions cut 0 bases from V and 1 base from J, with 7 bases between. The germline CDR1 and CDR2 sequences are SGDLS and YYNGEE. The CDR3 length is 14 residues. The CDR3 region is CASSVALNNYGYTF. The CDR3 DNA reads as TGTGCCAGCAGCGTAGCACTGAATAACTATGGCTACACCTTC.

The gene calls are TRBV18 and TRBJ2-1, with D uncertain. This CDR3 is 15 amino acids long. Germline V gene data show CDR1 as KGHSH and CDR2 as LQKENI. Between the trimmed V and J ends, which lost 2 bases and 2 bases, there was a span of 10 bases. CDR3 amino acids: CASSPAAAAYNEQFF. DNA for the CDR3: TGTGCCAGCTCACCAGCCGCGGCGGCCTACAATGAGCAGTTCTTC. The variable domain in full, completed from reference TRBV18 and TRBJ2-1, reads NAGVMQNPRHLVRRRGQEARLRCSPMKGHSHVYWYRQLPEEGLKFMVYLQKENIIDESGMPKERFSAEFPKEGPSILRIQQVVRGDSAAYFCASSPAAAAYNEQFFGPGTRLTVL.

The genes are TRBV9 and TRBJ2-2; 8 bases fit TRBD1. The CDR3 runs to 16 residues. The ends lost 5 bases at V and 5 bases at J; junction bases unmatched: 11. Germline CDR1 is SGDLS and CDR2 is YYNGEE. The CDR3 nucleotides read TGTGCCAGCAGTTTTTCCCAGGGGGCTGGGACCGGGGAGCTGTTTTTT. Protein: CASSFSQGAGTGELFF.

V and J are TRBV5-4 and TRBJ2-3; D perhaps matches TRBD2 (6 bases). The CDR3 has 13 amino acids. CDR1 and CDR2 (germline): SGHNT, YYREEE (reference sequence). The CDR3 DNA is TGTGTGGTCAAGCGGGCGCCCACAGATACGCAGTATTTT. The encoded protein is CVVKRAPTDTQYF. The complete variable domain, with remaining parts taken from reference TRBV5-4 and TRBJ2-3, reads ETGVTQSPTHLIKTRGQQVTLRCSSQSGHNTVSWYQQALGQGPQFIFQYYREEENGRGNFPPRFSGLQFPNYSSELNVNALELDDSALYLCVVKRAPTDTQYFGPGTRLTVL.

With respect to this clone: Other nucleotide sequences in the sample specify the same CDR3. The chain joins TRBV19 to TRBJ1-2; the D gene is possibly TRBD1 (6 bases). Germline values: CDR1 LNHDA, CDR2 SQIVND (reference sequence). The V end lost 3 bases, the J end lost 4 bases, and 9 bases lay between the germline ends. The CDR3 extends over 13 amino acids. CDR3 protein: CASSIQGLYGYTF. For the CDR3, the DNA is TGTGCCAGTAGTATTCAGGGGCTCTATGGCTACACCTTC.

The chain joins TRBV9 to TRBJ2-1; 14 bases align to TRBD2. This CDR3 is built from 20 residues. Germline CDR1 and CDR2: SGDLS and YYNGEE. J gave up 5 bases and V 3 bases, and 16 bases lay outside the gene matches. CDR3 region: CASSGSGTSGSKGGDNEQFF. CDR3 nucleotide sequence: TGTGCCAGCAGCGGATCCGGGACTAGCGGGAGCAAGGGTGGGGACAATGAGCAGTTCTTC.

The V gene is TRBV7-9, the J gene TRBJ1-1; possibly TRBD1 for D (6 bases). The ends were cut back, 5 bases at V and 0 bases at J, with 13 bases in the middle. CDR1 is SEHNR and CDR2 is FQNEAQ in the germline V gene (reference sequence). The CDR3 has 15 amino acids. CDR3 protein: CASSPRDILNTEAFF. CDR3 DNA: TGTGCCAGCAGCCCACGGGACATCCTGAACACTGAAGCTTTCTTT.

Here the CDR3 reads CASSLSSESSYNSPLHF. In nucleotides, the CDR3 is TGTGCCAGCAGTTTATCTTCAGAAAGCTCCTATAATTCACCCCTCCACTTT. The rearrangement uses TRBV27 and TRBJ1-6; the D is unclear. CDR1 MNHEY and CDR2 SMNVEV come from the germline V gene (reference sequence). The ends were cut back, 0 bases at V and 0 bases at J, with 9 bases in the middle. This CDR3 contains 17 residues.

The chain joins TRBV19 to TRBJ1-4; no clear D. V shed 7 bases and J shed 10 bases, with 13 bases lying between them. There are 12 residues in the CDR3. Germline V gene data show CDR1 as LNHDA and CDR2 as SQIVND (reference sequence). The CDR3 coding sequence is TGTGCCAGTATGGGAGATGAGGGAAAACTGTTTTTT. Protein sequence: CASMGDEGKLFF.

CDR3 nucleotide sequence: TGTGCCAGCAGCCAAGACAGGGGGATATCTAGCGGGGAGCTGTTTTTT. The encoded protein is CASSQDRGISSGELFF. The chain has TRBV4-2 and TRBJ2-2; TRBD1 aligns across 7 bases. V gave up 0 bases and J gave up 7 bases; unmatched junction bases: 8. The germline CDR1 and CDR2 sequences are LGHNA and YNFKEQ. The CDR3 runs 16 residues.

This sequence joins TRBV5-1 and TRBJ1-5, with 10 bases aligning to TRBD1. V lost 3 bases to trimming and J lost 7 bases; unmatched junction nucleotides: 7. Germline V lookup: CDR1 SGHRS, CDR2 YFSETQ. The CDR3 spans 15 residues. Here the CDR3 DNA reads TGCGCCAGCAGCTCGGATCCGGGACAGGGGCAGCCCCAGCATTTT. Translating gives CASSSDPGQGQPQHF.

The chain links TRBV3-1 (or the pseudogene TRBV3-2) to TRBJ2-3; D not resolved. The V and J ends lost 1 base and 3 bases respectively, with 2 bases between them. There are 12 residues in the CDR3. CDR1 and CDR2 from the germline V gene are LGHDT and YNNKEL (reference sequence). The DNA for the CDR3 is TGTGCCAGCAGCCAAGTAACAGATACGCAGTATTTT. Its protein is CASSQVTDTQYF.

This rearrangement joins TRBV27 to TRBJ2-7, with 10 positions matching TRBD1. The CDR3 totals 15 residues. The V and J ends lost 2 bases and 3 bases, in that order; junction bases with no gene match: 4. Germline-derived CDR1 and CDR2 are MNHEY and SMNVEV (reference sequence). The CDR3 reads CASSLRDRGVYEQYF. The CDR3 DNA sequence: TGTGCCAGCAGTTTAAGGGACAGGGGAGTCTACGAGCAGTACTTC.

The CDR3 sequence: CASSLGVSGGTEKLFF. DNA of the CDR3: TGCGCCAGCAGCTTGGGGGTTTCAGGGGGAACTGAAAAACTGTTTTTT. The chain recombines TRBV5-1 with TRBJ1-4; TRBD1 matches 7 bases. The junction had 9 bases not matched to a gene; V was cut back by 0 bases and J by 7 bases. The CDR3 covers 16 residues. Germline V gene data show CDR1 as SGHRS and CDR2 as YFSETQ.

The gene calls are TRBV7-8 and TRBJ2-1; 9 bases are a match to TRBD1. The CDR3 runs 16 residues. From germline, CDR1 is SGHVS and CDR2 FQNEAQ. Losses at the gene ends were 1 base for V and 2 bases for J; bases not matched to a gene: 3. The CDR3 is CASSLEGQGTYNEQFF. CDR3 in DNA: TGTGCCAGCAGCTTAGAGGGACAGGGTACCTACAATGAGCAGTTCTTC.